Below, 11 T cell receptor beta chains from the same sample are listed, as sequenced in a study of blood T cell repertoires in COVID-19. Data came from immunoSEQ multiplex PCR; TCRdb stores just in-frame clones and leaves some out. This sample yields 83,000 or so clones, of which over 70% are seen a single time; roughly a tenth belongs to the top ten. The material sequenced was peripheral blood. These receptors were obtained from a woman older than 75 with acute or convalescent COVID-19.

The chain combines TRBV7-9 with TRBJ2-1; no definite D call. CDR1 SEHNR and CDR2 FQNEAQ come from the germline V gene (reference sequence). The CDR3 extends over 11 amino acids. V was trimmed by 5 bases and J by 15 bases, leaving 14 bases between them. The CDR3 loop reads CASSPLPAPFF. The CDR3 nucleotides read TGTGCCAGCAGCCCCCTACCCGCCCCGTTCTTC.

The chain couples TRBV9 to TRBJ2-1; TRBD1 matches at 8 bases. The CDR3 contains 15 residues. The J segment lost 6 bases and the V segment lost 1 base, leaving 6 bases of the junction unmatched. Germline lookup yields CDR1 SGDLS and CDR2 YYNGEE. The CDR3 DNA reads TGTGCCAGCAGCGTAAGGCAGGGGGCCCGCAATGAGCAGTTCTTC. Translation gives CASSVRQGARNEQFF.

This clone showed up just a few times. The CDR3 spells CASSSTVGGQYF. In nucleotides, the CDR3 is TGTGCCAGCTCCTCGACTGTAGGGGGGCAGTACTTC. V usage is TRBV18 and J usage is TRBJ2-7; weak D call: TRBD1 (6 bases). V dropped 6 bases and J dropped 9 bases, with 15 bases sitting between them. This CDR3 spans 12 amino acids. Germline CDR1 is KGHSH and CDR2 is LQKENI. The entire variable domain, with the rest obtained from reference TRBV18 and TRBJ2-7, is as follows: NAGVMQNPRHLVRRRGQEARLRCSPMKGHSHVYWYRQLPEEGLKFMVYLQKENIIDESGMPKERFSAEFPKEGPSILRIQQVVRGDSAAYFCASSSTVGGQYFGPGTRLTVT.

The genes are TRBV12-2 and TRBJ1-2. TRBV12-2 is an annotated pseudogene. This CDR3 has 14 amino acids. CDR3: CASRPFTSGYGYTF. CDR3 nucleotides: TGTGCAAGTCGCCCCTTCACGAGTGGCTATGGCTACACCTTC.

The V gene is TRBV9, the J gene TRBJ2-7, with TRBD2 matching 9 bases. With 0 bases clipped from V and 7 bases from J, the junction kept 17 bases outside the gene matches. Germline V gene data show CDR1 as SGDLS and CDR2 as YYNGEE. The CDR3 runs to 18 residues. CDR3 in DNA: TGTGCCAGCAGCGTAGGAGGGGGAGCGGGAGGAGCTGTGGGGGAGCAGTACTTC. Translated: CASSVGGGAGGAVGEQYF.

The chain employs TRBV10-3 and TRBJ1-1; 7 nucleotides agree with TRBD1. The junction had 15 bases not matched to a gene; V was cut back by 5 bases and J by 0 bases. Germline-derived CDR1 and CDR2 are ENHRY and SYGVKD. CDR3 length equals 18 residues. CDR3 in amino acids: CAISSPIGQASMNTEAFF. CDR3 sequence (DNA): TGTGCCATCAGTTCCCCCATAGGACAGGCGTCAATGAACACTGAAGCTTTCTTT.

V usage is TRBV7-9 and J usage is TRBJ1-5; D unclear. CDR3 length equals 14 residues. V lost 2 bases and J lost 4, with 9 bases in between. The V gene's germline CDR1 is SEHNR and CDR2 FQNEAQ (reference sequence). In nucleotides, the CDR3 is TGTGCCAGCAGCTTATCGTCGGGGAATCAGCCCCAGCATTTT. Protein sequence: CASSLSSGNQPQHF.

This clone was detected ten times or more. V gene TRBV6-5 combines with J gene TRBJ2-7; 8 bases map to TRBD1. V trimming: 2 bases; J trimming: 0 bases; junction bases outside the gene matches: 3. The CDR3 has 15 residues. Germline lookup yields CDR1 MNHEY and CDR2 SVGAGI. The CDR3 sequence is CASSYGGTGSYEQYF. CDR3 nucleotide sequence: TGTGCCAGCAGTTACGGGGGGACAGGCTCCTACGAGCAGTACTTC.

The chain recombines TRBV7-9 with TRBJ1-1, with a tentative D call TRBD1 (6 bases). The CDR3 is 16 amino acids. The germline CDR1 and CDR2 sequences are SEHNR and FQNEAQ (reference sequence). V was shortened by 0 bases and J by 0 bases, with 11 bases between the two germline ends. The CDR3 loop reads CASSLATGRMNTEAFF. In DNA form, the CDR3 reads TGTGCCAGCAGCTTAGCTACAGGGCGCATGAACACTGAAGCTTTCTTT.

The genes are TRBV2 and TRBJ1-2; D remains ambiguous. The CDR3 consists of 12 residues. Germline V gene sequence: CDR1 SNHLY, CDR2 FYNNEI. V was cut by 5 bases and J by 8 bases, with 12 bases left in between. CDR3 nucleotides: TGTGCCAGCAGTAGGTGGGCGGGGGGCTACACCTTC. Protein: CASSRWAGGYTF. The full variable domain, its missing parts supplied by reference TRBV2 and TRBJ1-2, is EPEVTQTPSHQVTQMGQEVILRCVPISNHLYFYWYRQILGQKVEFLVSFYNNEISEKSEIFDDQFSVERPDGSNFTLKIRSTKLEDSAMYFCASSRWAGGYTFGSGTRLTVV.

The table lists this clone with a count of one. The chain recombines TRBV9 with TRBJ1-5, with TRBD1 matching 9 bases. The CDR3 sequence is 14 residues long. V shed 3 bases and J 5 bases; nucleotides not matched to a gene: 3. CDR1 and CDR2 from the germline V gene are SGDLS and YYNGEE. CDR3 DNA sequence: TGTGCCAGCAGCGGAGGACAGGGGTATCAGCCCCAGCATTTT. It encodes CASSGGQGYQPQHF. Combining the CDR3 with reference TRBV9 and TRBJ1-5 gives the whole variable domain DSGVTQTPKHLITATGQRVTLRCSPRSGDLSVYWYQQSLDQGLQFLIQYYNGEERAKGNILERFSAQQFPDLHSELNLSSLELGDSALYFCASSGGQGYQPQHFGDGTRLSIL.